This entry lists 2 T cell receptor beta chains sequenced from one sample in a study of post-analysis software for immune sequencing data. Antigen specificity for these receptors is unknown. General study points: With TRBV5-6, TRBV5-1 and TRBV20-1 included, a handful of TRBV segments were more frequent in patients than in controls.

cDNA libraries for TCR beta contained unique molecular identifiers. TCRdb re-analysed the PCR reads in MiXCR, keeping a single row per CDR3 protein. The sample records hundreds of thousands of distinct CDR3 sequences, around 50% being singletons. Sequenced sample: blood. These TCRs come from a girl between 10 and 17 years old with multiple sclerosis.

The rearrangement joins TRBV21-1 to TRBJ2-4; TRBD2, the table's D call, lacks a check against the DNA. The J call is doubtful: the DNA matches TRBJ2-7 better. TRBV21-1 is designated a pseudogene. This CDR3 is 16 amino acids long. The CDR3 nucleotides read TGTGCCAGCAGCAAAGGGACTAGCGGGGGGGACTACGAGCAGTACTTC. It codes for CASSKGTSGGDYEQYF.

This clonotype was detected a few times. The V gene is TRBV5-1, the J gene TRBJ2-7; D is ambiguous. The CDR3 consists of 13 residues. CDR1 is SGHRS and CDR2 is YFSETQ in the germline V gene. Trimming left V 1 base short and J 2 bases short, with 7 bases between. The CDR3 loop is CASSLLGPYEQYF. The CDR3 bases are TGCGCCAGCAGCTTGCTTGGACCCTACGAGCAGTACTTC.